What follows describes a single T cell receptor beta chain. No cognate antigen has been identified for it. Nothing much larger sits one base from this clone, and base qualities are not available. The hyperthyroidism patients were between 18 and 65 years old and newly diagnosed, with a disease duration of less than 2 months. The study excluded patients with uncontrolled infections, other autoimmune diseases, pregnancy or lactation. Diagnoses were based on clinical symptoms, serum thyroxine and TRAb, thyroid ultrasound and orbital computed tomography. Blood from progressor patients was drawn when they were first diagnosed with hyperthyroidism, before any ophthalmopathy symptoms appeared. Ficoll-Paque density gradient centrifugation was used to isolate PBMCs from around 10 ml of fresh peripheral blood. Progressor patients were defined as those initially diagnosed with Graves' hyperthyroidism in whom ophthalmopathy developed during follow-up. Total RNA was extracted using Trizol reagent, and RNA quality was assessed on an Agilent 2100 Bioanalyzer.

This sample is part of a study of T cells in Graves' hyperthyroidism and ophthalmopathy (dated by TCRdb to the late 2010s). In terms of the full investigation: Peripheral blood was collected at initial diagnosis, before any treatment. TCR V-J signatures able to tell the groups apart were searched for in a discovery cohort of some 97 patients, of whom more than 40 had Graves' ophthalmopathy and 57 had stable Graves' hyperthyroidism. Prospective prediction of ophthalmopathy was tested in an independent validation cohort consisting of roughly 19 hyperthyroidism patients and approximately 16 patients who later progressed to ophthalmopathy. The approximately 100 discovery patients were divided at random into training and test sets in a 7:3 ratio. The study also compared thyroid tissue and blood T-cell repertoires from about six Graves' hyperthyroidism patients. After blood sampling, hyperthyroidism patients were treated with methimazole at a starting dose of 30 mg daily, and ophthalmopathy patients were treated with high-dose intravenous methylprednisolone. The paper describes TCR Vbeta CDR3 sequencing of fewer than 150 peripheral blood samples, made up of roughly 45 ophthalmopathy patients, roughly 75 hyperthyroidism patients and 17 progressor patients. What the study reported, not specific to this receptor: Sample size was not statistically predetermined, and investigators were not blinded to group allocation. In validation, progression to ophthalmopathy was predicted by the model with 70.59% sensitivity and about 72% specificity, a median of about 6 months before onset. A 13 V-J signature model separated ophthalmopathy from stable hyperthyroidism, with over 85% sensitivity and around 84% specificity in cross-validation and 80%/75% in testing. Most expanded thyroid clonotypes (frequency above 0.001) were also detected in blood, a finding suggesting that blood repertoires may reflect thyroid immune responses.

The germline V gene supplies CDR1 SGHVS and CDR2 FQNEAQ. There are 14 amino acids in the CDR3, from cysteine to phenylalanine inclusive. This entry keeps only the CDR3 DNA: 42 bases, framed from base 1. Relative to germline, V is 4 bases shorter and J is 0 bases shorter, with 7 bases between their ends. The TCR beta CDR3 regions were amplified from RNA transcripts. For the first round of RT-PCR on the TCR CDR3, the HTBI primer set was used together with the Qiagen OneStep RT-PCR kit. Libraries were constructed in a second round of multiplex PCR, after which size selection and purification were performed. Sequencing of the libraries was done on an Illumina HiSeq2000 using paired-end 100 bp reads. As for the authors' bioinformatics: SOAPnuke was used to process the raw data, with reads discarded if the reads contained adapters or uncalled bases, had a mean Phred below 15, or lacked an exact constant-primer or identifier match. High-quality paired reads were merged with COPE v1.2.5, and unique nucleotide sequences were defined as clonotypes. MiTCR v1.1 was used to align the clonotypes against IMGT TRBV, TRBD and TRBJ reference segments. Analysis was restricted to V-J combinations with a frequency above 0.0001, which covered over 98% of repertoires. The TCS score was defined as the ratio of F50 (clonal expansion) to E x V (chaos), calculated using BLOSUM62-based TCRdist between CDR3 peptides within each V-J. Welch's t-statistics and random forest reduced roughly 540 V-J features to 10 to 15, which were used in a naive Bayes classifier (R e1071). TCRdb passed the public sequencing reads through fastp at Q25 and MiXCR, retaining productive beta sequences. Rows are combined by CDR3 protein, so each entry shows the most common genes and DNA. The V and J calls reflect TCRdb's pipeline rather than the authors' work. For this sample there are a few hundred thousand distinct CDR3 sequences; more than 15% appear just once. Together, the top ten hold 25% to 35% of the sample.

The sample taken for sequencing was blood. The clonotype comes from a young woman with Graves' hyperthyroidism that later progressed to Graves' ophthalmopathy. In this chain, TRBV7-8 is recombined with TRBJ1-3; no D gene call is confident. The nucleotide sequence is TGTGCCAGCAGCTGGGAGAGCTCTGGAAACACCATATATTTT. The translation is CASSWESSGNTIYF.